This TCR beta chain comes out of a study of CD4+ T cells in melanoma. Germline lookup yields CDR1 SGHVS and CDR2 FQNEAQ. CDR3 size: 12 residues. The V end lost 3 bases, the J end lost 12 bases, and 11 bases lay between the germline ends. Only in-frame clones appear in the TCRdb table, and some are missing; sequencing was by immunoSEQ multiplex PCR. The table records roughly 120,000 clones, about 90% of them present only once. Study-wide findings and caveats: Reportedly, melanoma neoantigen-specific CD4+ T cells showed varied differentiation states. A reported correlation linked neoantigen-specific CD4+ T cells to CD8+, macrophage and B cell function.

In the case of this clone: As yet, its antigen is unknown.

Specimen: peripheral blood. The clonotype was recovered from a human donor with melanoma. V gene TRBV7-8 combines with J gene TRBJ2-2, with D possibly TRBD2 on 5 matching bases. CDR3 nucleotides: TGTGCCAGCAGCTTCGGGGAATCGAAGCTGTTTTTT. Protein product: CASSFGESKLFF.